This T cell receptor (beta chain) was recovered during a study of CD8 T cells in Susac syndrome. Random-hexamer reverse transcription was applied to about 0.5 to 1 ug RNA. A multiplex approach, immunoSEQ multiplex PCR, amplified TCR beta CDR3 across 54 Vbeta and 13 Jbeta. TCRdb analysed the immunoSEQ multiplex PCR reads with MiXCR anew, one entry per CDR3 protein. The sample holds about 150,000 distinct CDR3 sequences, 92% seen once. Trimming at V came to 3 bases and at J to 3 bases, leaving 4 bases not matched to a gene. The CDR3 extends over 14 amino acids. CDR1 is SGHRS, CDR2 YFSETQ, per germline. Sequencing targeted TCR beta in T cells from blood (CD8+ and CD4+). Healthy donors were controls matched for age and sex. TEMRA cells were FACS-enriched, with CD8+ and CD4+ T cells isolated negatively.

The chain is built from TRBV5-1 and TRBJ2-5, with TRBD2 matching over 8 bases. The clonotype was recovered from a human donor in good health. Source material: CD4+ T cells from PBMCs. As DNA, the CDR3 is TGCGCCAGCAGCTCAAGCGGGGGTAAAGAGACCCAGTACTTC. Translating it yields CASSSSGGKETQYF. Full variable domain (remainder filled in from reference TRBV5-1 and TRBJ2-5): KAGVTQTPRYLIKTRGQQVTLSCSPISGHRSVSWYQQTPGQGLQFLFEYFSETQRNKGNFPGRFSGRQFSNSRSEMNVSTLELGDSALYLCASSSSGGKETQYFGPGTRLLVL.